Sequencing of this T cell receptor beta chain was carried out in a study of OX40 agonist ivuxolimab in advanced cancers. Study background: Patient treatment consisted of intravenous ivuxolimab administration every 2 weeks at 0.01 to 10 mg/kg. Regarding the study as a whole: The study did not work out the antigen specificity of the expanded peripheral T cells.

Comments on this clone: Its antigen is undetermined.

Per germline, CDR1 MDHEN and CDR2 SYDVKM. Trimming stripped 6 bases from V and 4 bases from J, with 14 bases between. The CDR3 has 14 amino acids. Profiling relied on immunoSEQ multiplex PCR, and the TCRdb table lists in-frame clones only, not all of them. Of roughly 70,000 clones in the sample, about 90% were seen once. The TCR was taken from an adult with an advanced solid tumor such as melanoma, head and neck, liver or kidney cancer. The source material was CD4+ or CD8+ T cells sorted from blood, sampled in a trial of the OX40 agonist ivuxolimab. The V call is TRBV28, the J call TRBJ2-3; weak D call: TRBD2 (6 bases). The CDR3 nucleotides read TGTGCCAGCAGACCGGGGACGGGGGCAGATACGCAGTATTTT. Its protein is CASRPGTGADTQYF.